A selection of T cell receptor beta chains follows, all from one sample in a study of T cell responses to AZD1222 COVID-19 vaccine. Libraries were prepared by immunoSEQ multiplex PCR; TCRdb keeps only in-frame clonotypes and omits some of them. This sample has 85,000 to 120,000 clones, with less than 90% found just once. Sequencing was performed on peripheral blood, taken on day 0 of AZD1222 vaccination. Receptor source: an adult in good health. Both conserved end residues are part of each CDR3. Fields, in order: clone size, D gene, J gene, V gene, CDR3 DNA, CDR3 protein. D genes are given only for firm matches. Not every row has a clone size; where given, it reads once, few, many or a size class.

>-|TRBD2|TRBJ2-1|TRBV7-9
TGTGCCAGCAGCTTAAGGCCTAGCGGGTACAATGAGCAGTTCTTC
CASSLRPSGYNEQFF
>-|TRBD1|TRBJ2-5|TRBV7-9
TGTGCCAGCAGCTTATGGGACAGCTCGGAAGTGACCCAGTACTTC
CASSLWDSSEVTQYF
>-|-|TRBJ2-2|TRBV7-3
TGTGCCAGCAGCACCCTAGGGACAGGGGAGCTGTTTTTT
CASSTLGTGELFF
>-|-|TRBJ1-1|TRBV5-6
TGTGCCAGCAGCTCCTTACGGCATGAAGCTTTCTTT
CASSSLRHEAFF
>once|TRBD2|TRBJ2-1|TRBV9
TGTGCCAGCAGCACGAGCGGGGCCACCTACAATGAGCAGTTCTTC
CASSTSGATYNEQFF
>-|-|TRBJ1-2|TRBV6-2/TRBV6-3
TGTGCCAGCAGTTACCCAGGAGGTGGAGGCTACACCTTC
CASSYPGGGGYTF
>few|-|TRBJ2-2|TRBV10-3
TGTGCCACCCTAGGGGTCGGAGGTTCGGCCGGGGAGCTGTTTTTT
CATLGVGGSAGELFF
>-|TRBD1|TRBJ1-1|TRBV19
TGTGCCAGTAGTCCCTTTTCAGGGGGAGTTGAAGCTTTCTTT
CASSPFSGGVEAFF
>few|TRBD1|TRBJ1-1|TRBV5-1
TGCGCCAGCAGCTTGGATCAGGGGGCTTACTCTGAAGCTTTCTTT
CASSLDQGAYSEAFF
>once|-|TRBJ2-2|TRBV11-3
TGTGCCAGCAGCCACCATGGGGGCTCCAGGGAGCTGTTTTTT
CASSHHGGSRELFF
>-|-|TRBJ1-1|TRBV5-1
TGCGCCAGCAGGTCTGTTGGGAACACTGAAGCTTTCTTT
CASRSVGNTEAFF
>-|TRBD2|TRBJ2-7|TRBV14
TGTGCCAGCAGCCCCTACGCACCGGGACTAAAGACATACGAGCAGTACTTC
CASSPYAPGLKTYEQYF
>-|-|TRBJ2-1|TRBV7-2
TGTGCCAGCAGCTTAATCAGGGGTGAGCAGTTCTTC
CASSLIRGEQFF
>-|-|TRBJ1-1|TRBV29-1
TGCAGCGTTGAAGGGGTGAACACTGAAGCTTTCTTT
CSVEGVNTEAFF
>-|-|TRBJ2-2|TRBV7-9
TGTGCCAGCAGCTCCCCAACAGGGCGGAACACCGGGGAGCTGTTTTTT
CASSSPTGRNTGELFF
>few|-|TRBJ2-7|TRBV13
TGTGCCAGCAGCCCGGCAGGGAGTTCCTACGAGCAGTACTTC
CASSPAGSSYEQYF
>-|TRBD1|TRBJ2-5|TRBV29-1
TGCAGCGCAACAGGGGTGGAGACCCAGTACTTC
CSATGVETQYF
>-|-|TRBJ1-2|TRBV28
TGTGCCAGCAGGATATTACAGAGAAACTATGGCTACACCTTC
CASRILQRNYGYTF
>-|-|TRBJ1-5|TRBV5-1
TGCGCCAGCAGGATTACGGGTTCCGAGAGCAATCAGCCCCAGCATTTT
CASRITGSESNQPQHF
>-|-|TRBJ2-1|TRBV10-3
TGTGCCAGCTACAAGGGGGGTGGCAATGAGCAGTTCTTC
CASYKGGGNEQFF
>-|-|TRBJ1-4|TRBV4-3
TGCGCCAGCAGCCAAGAGGGGGACGGGAGGGAAAAACTGTTTTTT
CASSQEGDGREKLFF
>-|-|TRBJ2-3|TRBV28
TGTGCCAGCAGCCACACCCCTTGGGACGTCAACTACCTTGCGGATACGCAGTATTTT
CASSHTPWDVNYLADTQYF
>-|TRBD1|TRBJ2-1|TRBV23-1
TGCGCCAGCACCATCATCCTGCGGACAGGGTGGAATGAGCAGTTCTTC
CASTIILRTGWNEQFF
>-|-|TRBJ1-4|TRBV6-5
TGTGCCAGCAGGGTATCCGTTGCAACTAATGAAAAACTGTTTTTT
CASRVSVATNEKLFF
>-|-|TRBJ2-7|TRBV27
TGTGCCAGCAGTTTGTACGGGGGCTACGAGCAGTACTTC
CASSLYGGYEQYF
>-|TRBD2|TRBJ2-3|TRBV7-2
TGTGCCAGCAGTCGAGAGCCGGGACTAGCGGGATTCAATACGCAGTATTTT
CASSREPGLAGFNTQYF
>few|TRBD2|TRBJ2-2|TRBV14
TGTGCCAGCAGCCGCTGGACTAGCGGATTCGGGGAGCTGTTTTTT
CASSRWTSGFGELFF
>once|-|TRBJ1-4|TRBV19
TGTGCCAGTAGAATAATGGCGTGGGCTGAGAATGAAAAACTGTTTTTT
CASRIMAWAENEKLFF
>-|TRBD1|TRBJ1-6|TRBV11-2
TGTGCCAGCAGCTTGACAGGGGAGGCATCACCCCTCCACTTT
CASSLTGEASPLHF
>-|TRBD1|TRBJ1-1|TRBV5-1
TGCGCCAGCAGCTCGACAGGGACCGGCACTGAAGCTTTCTTT
CASSSTGTGTEAFF
>-|-|TRBJ1-5|TRBV12-3/TRBV12-4
TGTGCCAGCCGCACGGCCGGTGGGCCCCAGCATTTT
CASRTAGGPQHF
>-|TRBD2|TRBJ2-2|TRBV9
TGTGCCAGCAGCGTGGGGGGGTCCCTTGCCGGGGAGCTGTTTTTT
CASSVGGSLAGELFF
>-|TRBD1|TRBJ2-3|TRBV5-1
TGCGCCAGCAGCTTGGTTGGGACAGGAGATAGCGATACGCAGTATTTT
CASSLVGTGDSDTQYF
>-|TRBD1|TRBJ2-5|TRBV24-1
TGTGCCACCAGTGATCACAGGACAGGGGGCGAGACCCAGTACTTC
CATSDHRTGGETQYF
>-|TRBD1|TRBJ1-4|TRBV10-3
TGTGCCATCAGCCCCGGGACAGGTAGAAATGAAAAACTGTTTTTT
CAISPGTGRNEKLFF
>-|-|TRBJ1-5|TRBV19
TGTGCCAGCGCTTGGGGCAATCAGCCCCAGCATTTT
CASAWGNQPQHF
>-|-|TRBJ1-5|TRBV18
TGTGCCAGCTCAGATTCGGGTCAGCCCCAGCATTTT
CASSDSGQPQHF
>-|-|TRBJ1-1|TRBV14
TGTGCCAGCGCCCAGGGTTTGAATACTGAAGCTTTCTTT
CASAQGLNTEAFF
>-|-|TRBJ2-1|TRBV9
TGTGCCAGCAGCGGAACTACCCTTGGGAATGAGCAGTTCTTC
CASSGTTLGNEQFF
>-|-|TRBJ1-5|TRBV6-2/TRBV6-3
TGTGCCAGCAGTTTCGGTGCCGGGCCCCAGCATTTT
CASSFGAGPQHF
>few|-|TRBJ2-7|TRBV18
TGTGCCAGCTCACTCGGGGCACAGACCTACGAGCAGTACTTC
CASSLGAQTYEQYF
>-|-|TRBJ2-5|TRBV7-2
TGTGCCAGCAGGACCGGGACCGTTCCCCAAGAGACCCAGTACTTC
CASRTGTVPQETQYF
>-|TRBD2|TRBJ2-5|TRBV7-2
TGTGCCAGCAGCTTTGGACTAGGTCCTTCAGAGACCCAGTACTTC
CASSFGLGPSETQYF
>-|-|TRBJ1-1|TRBV24-1
TGTGCCACCAGTGAACCAGGGCGGGACACTGAAGCTTTCTTT
CATSEPGRDTEAFF
>-|TRBD1|TRBJ2-7|TRBV5-6
TGTGCCAGCAGGCGGACAGGGGCCCACTCCTACGAGCAGTACTTC
CASRRTGAHSYEQYF
>-|TRBD2|TRBJ2-5|TRBV6-2/TRBV6-3
TGTGCCAGCAGCCCGGGGGGACCACCCCGGGAGACCCAGTACTTC
CASSPGGPPRETQYF
>-|TRBD2|TRBJ2-5|TRBV7-2
TGTGCCAGCAGCTTAGCCGGGACTAGCAAGAGATTAGAGACCCAGTACTTC
CASSLAGTSKRLETQYF
>once|TRBD1|TRBJ1-1|TRBV10-1
TGCGCCAGCAGTGAGACAGGGGGCTTAACTGAAGCTTTCTTT
CASSETGGLTEAFF